These 28 T cell receptor beta chains were all obtained from the same sample, sequenced in a study of blood T cells in healthy people across ages. A sample-barcoded 5' primer and a J-beta primer mix were used in a second PCR of about 6 to 12 cycles. MiXCR, applied by TCRdb to the 5' RACE reads, yields one record per CDR3 protein. Among some 1.5 million distinct CDR3 sequences, about 30% were seen once, and the ten largest hold over 7%. The specimen was blood. These receptors were collected from a woman aged 25 to 45 in good health.

J is TRBJ2-3 and V is TRBV5-1; tentatively, D is TRBD1 or TRBD2 (5 bases each). Trimming stripped 7 bases from V and 6 bases from J, with 15 bases between. CDR3 length: 13 residues. Germline V gives CDR1 SGHRS, CDR2 YFSETQ. CDR3 sequence (DNA): TGCGCCAGCTCCACCCGGGGCGGGGATACGCAGTATTTT. As protein: CASSTRGGDTQYF. The full variable domain, in which reference TRBV5-1 and TRBJ2-3 provide the parts outside the CDR3, is KAGVTQTPRYLIKTRGQQVTLSCSPISGHRSVSWYQQTPGQGLQFLFEYFSETQRNKGNFPGRFSGRQFSNSRSEMNVSTLELGDSALYLCASSTRGGDTQYFGPGTRLTVL.

Ten or more counts support this clonotype. The chain combines TRBV12-5 with TRBJ2-1; 10 bases fit TRBD1. This CDR3 contains 13 residues. Trimming cost V 6 bases and J 7 bases; bases outside gene matches: 3. Germline loops: CDR1 LGHNT, CDR2 FRNRAP. The CDR3 nucleotides read TGTGCTAGTGGCGGACAGGGGGTAAATGAGCAGTTCTTC. It translates to CASGGQGVNEQFF. Supplemented by reference TRBV12-5 and TRBJ2-1, the full variable domain reads DARVTQTPRHKVTEMGQEVTMRCQPILGHNTVFWYRQTMMQGLELLAYFRNRAPLDDSGMPKDRFSAEMPDATLATLKIQPSEPRDSAVYFCASGGQGVNEQFFGPGTRLTVL.

This clonotype was detected many times. The J gene is TRBJ2-7, the V gene TRBV10-3; tentatively, D is TRBD2 (6 bases). The CDR3 loop spans 12 amino acids. The ends were cut back, 8 bases at V and 1 base at J, with 9 bases in the middle. The germline gives CDR1 ENHRY, CDR2 SYGVKD. CDR3 sequence reads: CAIASASYEQYF. The CDR3 DNA is TGTGCCATCGCTAGCGCATCCTACGAGCAGTACTTC.

V and J are TRBV4-3 and TRBJ2-5, with a weak D call TRBD1 (5 bases). The V gene's germline CDR1 is LGHNA and CDR2 YSLEER. The CDR3 loop spans 15 amino acids. Trimming took off 0 bases at V and 2 bases at J, with 10 bases between the two ends. This CDR3 reads CASSQDWGGQETQYF. Here the CDR3 DNA reads TGCGCCAGCAGCCAAGATTGGGGCGGTCAAGAGACCCAGTACTTC.

This clonotype was seen many times. This chain joins TRBV28 and TRBJ2-7, with a tentative D call TRBD1 (5 bases). This CDR3 has 13 residues. V was trimmed by 6 bases and J by 2 bases, leaving 11 bases between them. The germline gives CDR1 MDHEN, CDR2 SYDVKM. The CDR3 nucleotides read TGTGCCAGCAGGGCCTCAGGGCCCTACGAGCAGTACTTC. Its protein product is CASRASGPYEQYF.

This clonotype occurred a few times. Here the CDR3 reads CSARKGVGGRLRTQYF. Written as DNA, the CDR3 is TGCAGTGCTAGGAAAGGGGTGGGCGGGAGGCTCCGGACCCAGTACTTC. This chain links TRBV20-1 with TRBJ2-5; 8 bases agree with TRBD2. V was pared by 3 bases and J by 7 bases, with 16 bases of the junction left unmatched. The CDR3 has 16 residues. Germline V gene lookup returns CDR1 DFQATT and CDR2 SNEGSKA (reference sequence).

This chain connects TRBV7-2 to TRBJ1-2; D remains unclear. The CDR3 runs 12 residues. Trimming removed 5 bases from V and 8 bases from J, with 12 bases in between. Germline V gives CDR1 SGHTA, CDR2 FQGNSA. CDR3 sequence (DNA): TGTGCCAGCAGCAACCAAGTAGGGGGCTACACCTTC. It codes for CASSNQVGGYTF.

This chain uses TRBV30 with TRBJ2-1; tentative D call: TRBD1 (6 bases). Germline CDR1 reads GTSNPN; CDR2 reads SVGIG (reference sequence). The CDR3 is made up of 13 amino acids. The germline V and J ends were trimmed by 3 bases and 10 bases, with 16 bases remaining between them. CDR3 coding DNA: TGTGCCTGGAGCCAAGACCGGGGACACGAGCAGTTCTTC. Translating gives CAWSQDRGHEQFF.

The V call is TRBV20-1, the J call TRBJ1-1, with D tentatively TRBD1 (6 bases). The V and J ends lost 0 bases and 1 base respectively, with 15 bases between them. CDR1 and CDR2 (germline): DFQATT, SNEGSKA (reference sequence). This CDR3 has 16 amino acids. The CDR3 region has the DNA TGCAGTGCTAGAGAGTTGGGGGGCCCTTCGAACACTGAAGCTTTCTTT. This sequence encodes CSARELGGPSNTEAFF.

This clonotype was picked up a small number of times. The rearrangement uses TRBV6-6 and TRBJ2-1; 9 positions agree with TRBD1. With V trimmed by 7 bases and J by 6 bases, 7 bases remained unmatched. This CDR3 region has 14 residues. Germline values: CDR1 MNHNY, CDR2 SVGAGI (reference sequence). CDR3: CASTQGAFINEQFF. The CDR3 region has the DNA TGTGCCAGCACACAGGGGGCGTTTATCAATGAGCAGTTCTTC.

In regard to this clonotype: At one end, the junction sequence differs from germline, possibly due to a read error. The chain joins TRBV20-1 to TRBJ2-3, with a possible D match to TRBD1 (5 bases). The length of the CDR3 is 13 residues. Germline values: CDR1 DFQATT, CDR2 SNEGSKA (reference sequence). CDR3 residues: CSARDTSTYTQYF. The DNA for the CDR3 is TGCAGTGCTAGGGACACGAGCACATATACGCAGTATTTT.

This clonotype was recorded a few times. A clone one base away is much larger, so this may be a read error. The V gene is TRBV20-1, the J gene TRBJ2-4; D not resolved. This CDR3 spans 13 amino acids. The V gene lost 8 bases and the J gene lost 0 bases, with 11 bases spanning the gap. Germline V gene data show CDR1 as DFQATT and CDR2 as SNEGSKA (reference sequence). This CDR3 is CSILLLAKNIQYF. The CDR3 region has the DNA TGCAGTATCCTATTGCTAGCCAAAAACATTCAGTACTTC.

V gene TRBV6-6 combines with J gene TRBJ1-5; 9 bases are a match to TRBD1. The J segment lost 3 bases and the V segment lost 0 bases, leaving 6 bases of the junction unmatched. There are 17 residues in the CDR3. Germline V CDR1 and CDR2: MNHNY, SVGAGI (reference sequence). The CDR3 DNA reads as TGTGCCAGCAGTTACTCGGGGACAGGGTGGAACAATCAGCCCCAGCATTTT. It is translated as CASSYSGTGWNNQPQHF.

This chain joins TRBV18 and TRBJ2-7, with D perhaps given as TRBD1 or TRBD2 (5 bases each). The germline CDR1 and CDR2 sequences are KGHSH and LQKENI. Trimming took 5 bases from V and 6 from J, leaving 14 bases between them. The CDR3 covers 13 residues. The CDR3 DNA reads TGTGCCAGCTCATCCGGGGCAGGGAGCGAGCAGTACTTC. As protein: CASSSGAGSEQYF.

This clonotype was detected many times. V and J are TRBV20-1 and TRBJ2-7; 8 bases fit TRBD2. The CDR3 sequence is 15 residues long. The junction had 11 bases not matched to a gene; V was cut back by 3 bases and J by 4 bases. Germline CDR1 is DFQATT and CDR2 is SNEGSKA (reference sequence). The CDR3 coding sequence is TGCAGTGCTAGTGCCGAAAGCGGGAGCGGTTACGAGCAGTACTTC. This codes for CSASAESGSGYEQYF.

This clonotype was detected only a few times. This sequence joins TRBV7-2 and TRBJ2-1; 9 bases are shared with TRBD2. V gave up 5 bases and J gave up 5 bases; unmatched junction bases: 10. The CDR3 extends over 16 amino acids. Germline assignment: CDR1 SGHTA and CDR2 FQGNSA. The CDR3 region has the DNA TGTGCCAGCAGCCTCGTTAGCGGGAGTTCTCACAATGAGCAGTTCTTC. This codes for CASSLVSGSSHNEQFF. Full variable domain (remainder filled in from reference TRBV7-2 and TRBJ2-1): GAGVSQSPSNKVTEKGKDVELRCDPISGHTALYWYRQSLGQGLEFLIYFQGNSAPDKSGLPSDRFSAERTGGSVSTLTIQRTQQEDSAVYLCASSLVSGSSHNEQFFGPGTRLTVL.

In its sample, this clonotype was seen a few times. V usage is TRBV12-3 or TRBV12-4 and J usage is TRBJ2-1; 12 nucleotides match TRBD2. The CDR3 is 17 residues long. V shed 5 bases and J 4 bases; nucleotides not matched to a gene: 9. In DNA form, the CDR3 reads TGTGCCAGCAGTCCGCGGACTAGCGGGGTTCAATACAATGAGCAGTTCTTC. Its protein is CASSPRTSGVQYNEQFF.

The chain has TRBV9 and TRBJ1-2; 8 bases fit TRBD1. Germline-derived CDR1 and CDR2 are SGDLS and YYNGEE. Unmatched junction bases numbered 5, after V lost 0 bases and J lost 7 bases. CDR3 length: 14 residues. The CDR3 region has the DNA TGTGCCAGCAGCGTAGAGCGCAGGGGGCCTGGCTACACCTTC. Encoded protein: CASSVERRGPGYTF.

The V gene is TRBV7-2, the J gene TRBJ2-5; D may be TRBD2 (5 bases). In germline, CDR1 is SGHTA, CDR2 FQGNSA. V lost 6 bases and J lost 5, with 25 bases in between. This CDR3 comprises 17 residues. The CDR3 here is CASRGGYFGVGRETQYF. Here the CDR3 DNA reads TGTGCCAGCAGAGGAGGCTATTTCGGGGTAGGGCGGGAGACCCAGTACTTC.

The J gene is TRBJ1-2, the V gene TRBV9; no definite D call. The germline gives CDR1 SGDLS, CDR2 YYNGEE. V lost 4 bases and J 6 bases, leaving 13 bases between the germline ends. The CDR3 loop spans 13 amino acids. The CDR3 DNA sequence: TGTGCCAGCAGCACTTATAGACGGGATGGCTACACCTTC. It is translated as CASSTYRRDGYTF. The variable domain in full, with the rest retrieved from reference TRBV9 and TRBJ1-2, is DSGVTQTPKHLITATGQRVTLRCSPRSGDLSVYWYQQSLDQGLQFLIQYYNGEERAKGNILERFSAQQFPDLHSELNLSSLELGDSALYFCASSTYRRDGYTFGSGTRLTVV.

This clonotype was counted once. With a much larger clone just one base away, this may be a read error. The chain has TRBV10-1 and TRBJ2-5; 8 nucleotides align to TRBD2. The CDR3 contains 14 residues. Trimming removed 6 bases from V and 1 base from J; junction bases left unmatched: 4. Germline CDR1 is WNHNN and CDR2 is SYGVQD (reference sequence). CDR3 bases: TGCGCCAGCAGGGGCGGGGGGAGCCAAGAGACCCAGTACTTC. Translation gives CASRGGGSQETQYF.

This chain links TRBV20-1 with TRBJ1-1, with D possibly TRBD1 on 5 matching bases. The CDR3 is 11 residues long. Germline V gene data show CDR1 as DFQATT and CDR2 as SNEGSKA (reference sequence). CDR3 sequence: CRAQGNTEAFF. In nucleotides, the CDR3 is TGCAGGGCTCAGGGGAACACTGAAGCTTTCTTT.

To note about this clonotype: A much larger clone is a single base away; this may be a read error. V is TRBV7-7 and J is TRBJ2-7, with 7 positions matching TRBD1. CDR1 SSHAT and CDR2 FNYEAQ come from the germline V gene (reference sequence). The length of the CDR3 is 15 residues. CDR3 in DNA: TGTGCCAGCAGAACGACGGACAGGACCTCCTACGAGCAGCACTTC. This gives the protein CASRTTDRTSYEQHF.

The sample holds many counts of this clonotype. The chain links TRBV19 to TRBJ2-7; D may be TRBD1 (5 bases). This CDR3 contains 15 residues. The germline gives CDR1 LNHDA, CDR2 SQIVND (reference sequence). Trimming took off 5 bases at V and 0 bases at J, with 14 bases between the two ends. CDR3 sequence: CASSSNRNPSYEQYF. The CDR3 DNA reads TGTGCCAGTAGTTCCAACAGGAACCCCTCCTACGAGCAGTACTTC.

This chain links TRBV6-2 or TRBV6-3 with TRBJ2-1; TRBD1 aligns across 7 bases. CDR1 MNHEY and CDR2 SVGEGT come from the germline V gene. The J segment lost 2 bases and the V segment lost 5 bases, leaving 6 bases of the junction unmatched. CDR3 length: 15 amino acids. CDR3 protein: CASSRLTGAYNEQFF. Written as DNA, the CDR3 is TGTGCCAGCAGTCGTCTAACAGGGGCCTACAATGAGCAGTTCTTC.

The rearrangement links TRBV5-5 to TRBJ2-5, with D tentatively TRBD2 (7 bases). Trimming removed 4 bases from V and 1 base from J, with 20 bases in between. The germline V gene encodes CDR1 SGHKS and CDR2 YYEKEE (reference sequence). The length of the CDR3 is 17 residues. The CDR3: CASSTERWGGGQETQYF. The DNA of the CDR3 is TGTGCCAGCAGCACAGAGAGGTGGGGAGGGGGCCAAGAGACCCAGTACTTC.

This clonotype was seen a few times. The chain has TRBV20-1 and TRBJ2-7; no clear D gene. The J call may be faulty, since TRBJ2-5 better matches the DNA end. The CDR3 length is 12 residues. The V gene's germline CDR1 is DFQATT and CDR2 SNEGSKA (reference sequence). CDR3 residues: CSAATSLKTQYF. CDR3 nucleotides: TGCAGTGCTGCGACATCCTTGAAGACCCAGTACTTC.

As to this clonotype: One end of the junction is discordant with germline, which a read error may explain. This chain uses TRBV7-8 with TRBJ2-3, with unresolved D. The CDR3 loop spans 15 amino acids. Germline CDR1 and CDR2: SGHVS and FQNEAQ. CDR3 sequence: CARSLGSRRTDTQYF. CDR3 DNA: TGTGCCCGCAGCTTAGGAAGTAGAAGAACAGATACGCAGTATTTT.